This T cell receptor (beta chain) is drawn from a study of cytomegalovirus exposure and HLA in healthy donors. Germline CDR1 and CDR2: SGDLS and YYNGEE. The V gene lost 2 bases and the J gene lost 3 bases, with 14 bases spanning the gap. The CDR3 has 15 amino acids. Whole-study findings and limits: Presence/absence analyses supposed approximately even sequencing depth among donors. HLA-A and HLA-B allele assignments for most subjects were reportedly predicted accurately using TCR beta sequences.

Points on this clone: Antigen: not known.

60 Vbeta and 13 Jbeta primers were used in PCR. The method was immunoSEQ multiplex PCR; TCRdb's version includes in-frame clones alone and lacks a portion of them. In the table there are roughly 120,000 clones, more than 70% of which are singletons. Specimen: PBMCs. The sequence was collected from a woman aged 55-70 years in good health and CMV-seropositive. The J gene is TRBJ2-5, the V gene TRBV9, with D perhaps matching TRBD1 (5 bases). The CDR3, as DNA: TGTGCCAGCAGCGTTTCGCTCCAGGGCAAAGAGACCCAGTACTTC. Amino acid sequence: CASSVSLQGKETQYF.